This T cell receptor (beta chain) was sequenced in a study of response to subunit inactivated influenza vaccine. Per the germline V gene, CDR1 is MNHEY and CDR2 is SVGEGT. CDR3 length: 16 amino acids. Trimming took off 0 bases at V and 1 base at J, with 13 bases between the two ends. This clonotype was seen a few times. The antigen remains unidentified. In TCRdb, the RT-PCR reads were re-called with MiXCR into one record per CDR3 protein. The sample includes almost 600,000 distinct CDR3 sequences, approximately 14% of them seen just once. Notes on the study in general: New T cells are recruited in small numbers by each seasonal influenza vaccination, according to the authors' suggestion.

Specimen: PBMCs from blood, collected roughly 13 days after vaccination. This TCR came from a man aged 50 to 59 who received an inactivated influenza vaccine. The rearrangement uses TRBV6-2 or TRBV6-3 and TRBJ2-7; D possibly corresponds to TRBD2 (7 bases). The CDR3: CASSYSRGGLSYEQYF. The CDR3 DNA is TGTGCCAGCAGTTACTCCCGCGGGGGCCTATCCTACGAGCAGTACTTC.